Below, one T cell receptor (beta chain) is given with its context. Its target is unknown. The junction and the germline gene differ at one end; a read error may be behind it. The sample belongs to a study of lymphopenia after photon versus proton radiotherapy. Study results and caveats: Photon-treated patients lost naive T cells and TCR diversity; proton-treated stayed stable.

CDR3 size: 14 residues. Here immunoSEQ multiplex PCR was the method, and the copy in TCRdb shows in-frame clones only, minus some. In the table there are around 53,000 clones, 65% to 85% of which are singletons. The rearrangement uses TRBV5-3 and TRBJ1-1; D is perhaps TRBD1 (5 bases). TRBV5-3 has ORF status, its function being uncertain. This TCR was sampled from a man aged 45 to 65 with gastric cancer. Specimen: peripheral blood, collected from a patient treated with photon-based radiotherapy. The CDR3 reads CASSLGRLRTEAFF. The CDR3 nucleotides are TGTGCCAGCAGCTTGGGACGGCTCCGCACTGAAGCTTTCTTT.